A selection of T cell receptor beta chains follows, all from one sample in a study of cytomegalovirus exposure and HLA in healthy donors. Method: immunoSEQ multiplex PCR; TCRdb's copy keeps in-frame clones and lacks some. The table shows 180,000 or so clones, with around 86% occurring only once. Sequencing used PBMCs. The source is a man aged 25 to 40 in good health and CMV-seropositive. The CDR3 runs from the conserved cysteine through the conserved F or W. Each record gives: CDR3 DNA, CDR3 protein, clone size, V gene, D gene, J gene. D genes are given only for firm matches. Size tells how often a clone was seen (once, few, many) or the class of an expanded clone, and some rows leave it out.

TGTGCCAGCAGCTTAGGGGGCCTAGCGGGAAGGAATGAGCAGTTCTTC | CASSLGGLAGRNEQFF | . | TRBV7-2 | TRBD2 | TRBJ2-1
TGTGCCAGCAGATTCGGACCAAGCACAGATACGCAGTATTTT | CASRFGPSTDTQYF | . | TRBV2 | . | TRBJ2-3
TGTGCCAGCAGCTTAGGTAACAGGGGCCCCTACGAGCAGTACTTC | CASSLGNRGPYEQYF | . | TRBV7-6 | TRBD1 | TRBJ2-7
TGCAGCGTTCGTCCTGGGAACAACCCAGATACGCAGTATTTT | CSVRPGNNPDTQYF | . | TRBV29-1 | . | TRBJ2-3
TGTGCCACCAGTAGAAGGGCGGCAGGGAACACCGGGGAGCTGTTTTTT | CATSRRAAGNTGELFF | . | TRBV15 | . | TRBJ2-2
TGTGCCAGCAGCCCTCGATTAGGGTCGTCTCAAGAGACCCAGTACTTC | CASSPRLGSSQETQYF | . | TRBV11-3 | . | TRBJ2-5
TGCGCCAGCAGCACACTCGACACCAACAATGAGCAGTTCTTC | CASSTLDTNNEQFF | . | TRBV4-1 | . | TRBJ2-1
TGTGCCAGCAAGGACAGGGTCTACACTGAAGCTTTCTTT | CASKDRVYTEAFF | . | TRBV27 | TRBD1 | TRBJ1-1
TGTGCCAGTGGGACAGGGGATCGAAAACTGTTTTTT | CASGTGDRKLFF | once | TRBV9 | TRBD1 | TRBJ1-4
TGCGCCAGCAGCGTTTGGGGGTACCCCTACGAGCAGTACTTC | CASSVWGYPYEQYF | . | TRBV5-1 | . | TRBJ2-7
TGTGCCAGCAGCTTCGTAGCGTACTACGAGCAGTACTTC | CASSFVAYYEQYF | once | TRBV5-8 | . | TRBJ2-7
TGTGCTAGTGGTTTGCGTTTGTGGACAGCCGACTCCTACGAGCAGTACTTC | CASGLRLWTADSYEQYF | . | TRBV12-5 | . | TRBJ2-7
TGTGCCAGCAGTCGCGGACAGGGTCGAAGCAATCAGCCCCAGCATTTT | CASSRGQGRSNQPQHF | . | TRBV2 | TRBD1 | TRBJ1-5
TGTGCCAGTAGTATAACGAGGGATCAGCCCCAGCATTTT | CASSITRDQPQHF | . | TRBV19 | . | TRBJ1-5
TGTGCCAGCAGCTTACGGGGGGACCACAATACGCAGTATTTT | CASSLRGDHNTQYF | few | TRBV11-3 | TRBD2 | TRBJ2-3
TGTGCCAGCAGCCGGGGCCGTGCTAACTCCTACGAGCAGTACTTC | CASSRGRANSYEQYF | . | TRBV11-2 | . | TRBJ2-7
TGTGCCATCAGTGAGTCGACAGGGACCACAGATACGCAGTATTTT | CAISESTGTTDTQYF | . | TRBV10-3 | TRBD1 | TRBJ2-3
TGTGCCAGCAGCTTAGACGGGACAGGGGATAGTGTAGCTTTCTTT | CASSLDGTGDSVAFF | . | TRBV7-2 | TRBD1 | TRBJ1-1
TGCGCCAGCAGCCAGACAAGTTCGGTCGCCGAAAAACTGTTTTTT | CASSQTSSVAEKLFF | once | TRBV4-1 | . | TRBJ1-4
TGTGCCAGCAGTCCGGGGGGACAACAAGAGACCCAGTACTTC | CASSPGGQQETQYF | . | TRBV6-5 | . | TRBJ2-5
TGTGCCAGCGGTTCCTACAATGAGCAGTTCTTC | CASGSYNEQFF | . | TRBV14 | . | TRBJ2-1
TGTGCCAGCAGCTCCATTCTCCGGGACAGCCGCACCGGGGAGCTGTTTTTT | CASSSILRDSRTGELFF | . | TRBV9 | TRBD1 | TRBJ2-2
TGCGCCAGCAGCCAAGTCGGGAGGTGGAGCACAGATACGCAGTATTTT | CASSQVGRWSTDTQYF | . | TRBV4-1 | TRBD2 | TRBJ2-3
TGTGCCTGGAATATGAACAGACTCTACGAGCAGTACTTC | CAWNMNRLYEQYF | . | TRBV30 | . | TRBJ2-7
TGTGCCAGCAGTCCTCCAGGGGACCCCTACGAGCAGTACTTC | CASSPPGDPYEQYF | . | TRBV11-1 | . | TRBJ2-7
TGTGCCAGCAGCTCCCTGCGGGGGGTTACAGATACGCAGTATTTT | CASSSLRGVTDTQYF | . | TRBV7-3 | TRBD2 | TRBJ2-3
TGTGCCAGCAGTTTCCAAAGCGGGAGCTCCTACGAGCAGTACTTC | CASSFQSGSSYEQYF | . | TRBV6-5 | TRBD2 | TRBJ2-7
TGTGCCAGCAGCTTTGGGGAGACAGTCTATGGCTACACCTTC | CASSFGETVYGYTF | . | TRBV5-4 | . | TRBJ1-2
TGTGCCAGCAGCCCCGGCCTAGCGGGCAATGAGCAGTTCTTC | CASSPGLAGNEQFF | . | TRBV5-4 | TRBD2 | TRBJ2-1
TGTGCCAGCAGCCGGCGACTAGCGGGAGGGCCCTCAAACAATGAGCAGTTCTTC | CASSRRLAGGPSNNEQFF | . | TRBV4-2 | TRBD2 | TRBJ2-1
TGTGCCAGCAGCCGGGCGGACAGGTACTATGGCTACACCTTC | CASSRADRYYGYTF | . | TRBV14 | TRBD1 | TRBJ1-2
TGCGCCAGCAGCCAAGGCCGACAGGGGTTAGGCACTGAGCAGTTCTTC | CASSQGRQGLGTEQFF | . | TRBV4-1 | TRBD1 | TRBJ2-1
TGTGCCAGCAGTGCGCAGGGGGCCTTTGGAAACACCATATATTTT | CASSAQGAFGNTIYF | . | TRBV2 | TRBD1 | TRBJ1-3
TGTGCCAGCAGTTACGAGGGTCTTGAGCAGTTCTTC | CASSYEGLEQFF | . | TRBV6-5 | . | TRBJ2-1
TGCGCCAGCAGCCAAGATTCTCCCGGGGATGGGCAGCCCCAGCATTTT | CASSQDSPGDGQPQHF | . | TRBV4-1 | . | TRBJ1-5